This TCR beta chain was profiled in a study of blood T cell repertoires in COVID-19. About the study: COVID-19 samples from acute and convalescent phases originated in the United States, Italy and Spain.

Generated by immunoSEQ multiplex PCR, the TCRdb table keeps only in-frame clones and is missing some. This sample has around 65,000 clones; approximately 79% occur once, and the top ten carry more than 40%. The CDR3 is made up of 13 amino acids. V shed 0 bases and J shed 4 bases, with 7 bases lying between them. Germline CDR1 is LGHNA and CDR2 is YNFKEQ. Sequenced sample: peripheral blood. The gene calls are TRBV4-2 and TRBJ2-7; TRBD2 might be the D (5 bases). This clonotype was obtained from a human donor in a cohort sampled during active COVID-19. DNA for the CDR3: TGTGCCAGCAGCCAAGATCGGACTTACGAGCAGTACTTC. Its translation: CASSQDRTYEQYF.